This record covers a single T cell receptor (beta chain). The target antigen is unknown. These data belong to a study of monozygotic twins with inflammatory bowel disease. Study outcomes and limitations: Healthy co-twins had higher TCRbeta inverse Simpson diversity than their IBD twins.

TCRdb re-called the 5' RACE reads and gives one entry per CDR3 protein, without DNA. The table for this sample gives around 210,000 distinct CDR3 sequences. The CDR3 spans 14 residues. Germline CDR1 reads SNHLY; CDR2 reads FYNNEI. The sequenced sample was blood. This clonotype was sampled from a human donor with ulcerative colitis or Crohn's disease, or a healthy co-twin of an affected twin (not recorded which). The chain combines TRBV2 with TRBJ2-1. The CDR3 protein is CASQEAVGYNEQFF.